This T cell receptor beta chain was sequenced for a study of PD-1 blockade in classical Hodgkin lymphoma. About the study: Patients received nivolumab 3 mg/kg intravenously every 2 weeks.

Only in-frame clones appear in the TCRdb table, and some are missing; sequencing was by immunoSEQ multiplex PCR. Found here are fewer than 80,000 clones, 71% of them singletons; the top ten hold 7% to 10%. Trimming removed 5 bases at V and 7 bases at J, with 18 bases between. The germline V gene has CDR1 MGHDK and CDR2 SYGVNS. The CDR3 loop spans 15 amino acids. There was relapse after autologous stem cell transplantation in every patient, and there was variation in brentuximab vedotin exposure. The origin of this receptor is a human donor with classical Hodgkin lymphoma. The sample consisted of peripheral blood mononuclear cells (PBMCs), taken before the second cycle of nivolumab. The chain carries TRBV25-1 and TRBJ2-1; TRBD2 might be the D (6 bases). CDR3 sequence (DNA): TGTGCCAGCAGTCCCCCTTGGAGGGTACAAAATGAGCAGTTCTTC. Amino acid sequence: CASSPPWRVQNEQFF.